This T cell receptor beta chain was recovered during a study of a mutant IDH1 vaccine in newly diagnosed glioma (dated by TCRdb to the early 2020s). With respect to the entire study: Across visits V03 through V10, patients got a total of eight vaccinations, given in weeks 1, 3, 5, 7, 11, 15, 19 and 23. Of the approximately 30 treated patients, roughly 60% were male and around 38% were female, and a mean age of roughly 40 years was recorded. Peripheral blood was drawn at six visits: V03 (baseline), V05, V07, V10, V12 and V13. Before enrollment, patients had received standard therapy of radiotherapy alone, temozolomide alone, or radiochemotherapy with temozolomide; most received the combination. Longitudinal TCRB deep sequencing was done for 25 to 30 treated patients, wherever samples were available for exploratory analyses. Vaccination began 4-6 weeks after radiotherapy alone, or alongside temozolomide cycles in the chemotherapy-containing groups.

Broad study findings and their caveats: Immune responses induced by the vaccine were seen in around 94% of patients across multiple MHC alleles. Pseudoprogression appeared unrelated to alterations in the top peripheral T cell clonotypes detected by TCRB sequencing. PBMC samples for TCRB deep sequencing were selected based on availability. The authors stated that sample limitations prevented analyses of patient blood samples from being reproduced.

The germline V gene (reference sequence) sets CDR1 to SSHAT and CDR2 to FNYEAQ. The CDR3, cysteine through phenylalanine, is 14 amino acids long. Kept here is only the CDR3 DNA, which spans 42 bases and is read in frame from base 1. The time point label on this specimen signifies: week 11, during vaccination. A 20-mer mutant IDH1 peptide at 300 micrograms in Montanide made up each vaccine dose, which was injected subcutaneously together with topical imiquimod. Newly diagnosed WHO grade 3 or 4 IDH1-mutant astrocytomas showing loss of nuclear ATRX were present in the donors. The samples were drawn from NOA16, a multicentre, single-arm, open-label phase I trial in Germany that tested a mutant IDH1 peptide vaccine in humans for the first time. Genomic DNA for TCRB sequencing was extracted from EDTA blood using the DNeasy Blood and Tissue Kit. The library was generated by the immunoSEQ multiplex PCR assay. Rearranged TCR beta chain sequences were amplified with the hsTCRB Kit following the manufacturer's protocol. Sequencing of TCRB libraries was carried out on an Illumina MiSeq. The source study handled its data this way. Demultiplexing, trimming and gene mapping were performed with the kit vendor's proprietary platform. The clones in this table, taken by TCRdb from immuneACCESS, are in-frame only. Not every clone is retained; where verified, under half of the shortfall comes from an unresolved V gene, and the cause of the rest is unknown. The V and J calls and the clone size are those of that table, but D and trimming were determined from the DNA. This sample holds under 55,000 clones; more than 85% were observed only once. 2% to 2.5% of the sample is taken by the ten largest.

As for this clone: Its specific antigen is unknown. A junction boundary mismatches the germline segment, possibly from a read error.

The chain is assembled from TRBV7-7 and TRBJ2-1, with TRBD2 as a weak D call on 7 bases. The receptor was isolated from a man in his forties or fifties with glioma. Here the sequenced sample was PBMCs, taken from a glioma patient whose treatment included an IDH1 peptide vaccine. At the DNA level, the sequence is TGTGCTAGCAGCCAGATAGGGGGGGGTAATGAGCAGTTCTTC. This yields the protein CASSQIGGGNEQFF.